Sequencing of this T cell receptor (beta chain) was carried out in a study of blood T cell repertoires in COVID-19. Produced via immunoSEQ multiplex PCR; TCRdb's table is partial and in-frame only. The repertoire holds some 130,000 clones, with 84% as singletons. Germline V gives CDR1 SGHNT, CDR2 YYREEE (reference sequence). The CDR3 consists of 15 residues. The V end lost 0 bases, the J end lost 2 bases, and 8 bases lay between the germline ends. This chain links TRBV5-4 with TRBJ2-2; D is ambiguous. This clonotype was sampled from a man in his forties with acute COVID-19. Sequencing input: PBMCs or T cells enriched from blood (not recorded which). CDR3 loop: CASSLDSLNTGELFF. CDR3 DNA sequence: TGTGCCAGCAGCTTGGACAGCCTTAACACCGGGGAGCTGTTTTTT.